These 9 T cell receptor beta chains share one sample of origin, sequenced in a study of blood T cell repertoires in COVID-19. Assay used: immunoSEQ multiplex PCR; TCRdb lists only in-frame clones, some missing. The data show around 270,000 clones, about 89% seen once. The sample taken for sequencing was peripheral blood. The receptors were gathered from a man in his forties or fifties with acute or convalescent COVID-19.

The rearrangement uses TRBV29-1 and TRBJ1-2; D remains unclear. The V end was cut by 4 bases, the J end by 4 bases, with 25 bases between. This CDR3 is 17 amino acids long. Germline loops: CDR1 SQVTM, CDR2 ANQGSEA. This CDR3 reads CSVGDPGSGLAGYGYTF. CDR3 nucleotides: TGCAGCGTTGGAGACCCTGGCTCGGGCCTCGCGGGCTATGGCTACACCTTC. The whole variable domain, remainder taken from reference TRBV29-1 and TRBJ1-2, is SAVISQKPSRDICQRGTSLTIQCQVDSQVTMMFWYRQQPGQSLTLIATANQGSEATYESGFVIDKFPISRPNLTFSTLTVSNMSPEDSSIYLCSVGDPGSGLAGYGYTFGSGTRLTVV.

The rearrangement links TRBV2 to TRBJ1-1, with 11 nucleotides matching TRBD1. The CDR3 extends over 17 amino acids. Germline loops: CDR1 SNHLY, CDR2 FYNNEI. With V trimmed by 4 bases and J by 0 bases, 7 bases remained unmatched. The CDR3 DNA is TGTGCCAGCAGTGGGACAGGGGGCATAGGGATGAACACTGAAGCTTTCTTT. Protein product: CASSGTGGIGMNTEAFF.

This rearrangement joins TRBV18 to TRBJ1-1, with 8 bases matching TRBD1. V shed 2 bases, J shed 5 bases, and the junction held 7 bases outside the gene matches. This CDR3 has 15 amino acids. From germline, CDR1 is KGHSH and CDR2 LQKENI. The CDR3 DNA follows: TGTGCCAGCTCACCATCCGGACAGGGCGTGACTGAAGCTTTCTTT. Amino acid sequence: CASSPSGQGVTEAFF.

This clone appeared once. The chain joins TRBV2 to TRBJ2-3; tentatively, D is TRBD2 (5 bases). V was trimmed by 6 bases and J by 5 bases, leaving 21 bases between them. Germline V gene data show CDR1 as SNHLY and CDR2 as FYNNEI. This CDR3 is built from 16 residues. CDR3 protein: CASSYQVGVIRDTQYF. As DNA, the CDR3 is TGTGCCAGCAGCTACCAAGTCGGGGTCATACGAGATACGCAGTATTTT.

CDR3 residues: CASSRLAGTDTQYF. The CDR3 DNA reads TGTGCCAGCAGCCGCCTAGCGGGTACAGATACGCAGTATTTT. This chain links TRBV6-4 with TRBJ2-3; 8 bases match TRBD2. V shed 6 bases, J shed 3 bases, and the junction held 5 bases outside the gene matches. Germline V gives CDR1 MRHNA, CDR2 SNTAGT. The CDR3 has 14 amino acids.

This chain connects TRBV21-1 to TRBJ1-2; TRBD1 is the table's D call, not checked against the DNA. TRBV21-1 is a listed pseudogene. The CDR3 is 14 residues long. DNA for the CDR3: TGTGCCAGCCCCTACTGGACAGGGCATGATGGCTACACCTTC. It specifies CASPYWTGHDGYTF.

J is TRBJ1-2 and V is TRBV2; D unclear. Germline V gives CDR1 SNHLY, CDR2 FYNNEI. CDR3 size: 14 residues. The V gene lost 1 base and the J gene lost 2 bases, with 8 bases spanning the gap. The CDR3 nucleotides are TGTGCCAGCAGTGAAGAAAAGAGGAACTATGGCTACACCTTC. This gives the protein CASSEEKRNYGYTF.

The gene calls are TRBV12-5 and TRBJ2-3; the D is unclear. CDR1 is LGHNT and CDR2 is FRNRAP in the germline V gene. V was clipped by 8 bases and J by 6 bases, with 9 bases between them. The CDR3 extends over 11 amino acids. The CDR3 sequence is CASSSFDTQYF. The CDR3, as DNA: TGTGCTAGTTCTTCCTTCGATACGCAGTATTTT. Full variable domain (remainder filled in from reference TRBV12-5 and TRBJ2-3): DARVTQTPRHKVTEMGQEVTMRCQPILGHNTVFWYRQTMMQGLELLAYFRNRAPLDDSGMPKDRFSAEMPDATLATLKIQPSEPRDSAVYFCASSSFDTQYFGPGTRLTVL.

The CDR3 bases are TGTGCCGTTTCCCGGGGGGGCCTGAAAGAGCAGTTCTTC. It yields the protein CAVSRGGLKEQFF. The chain links TRBV7-9 to TRBJ2-1; 8 nucleotides agree with TRBD2. V shed 11 bases and J 10 bases; nucleotides not matched to a gene: 13. Germline lookup yields CDR1 SEHNR and CDR2 FQNEAQ (reference sequence). This CDR3 is 13 amino acids long.